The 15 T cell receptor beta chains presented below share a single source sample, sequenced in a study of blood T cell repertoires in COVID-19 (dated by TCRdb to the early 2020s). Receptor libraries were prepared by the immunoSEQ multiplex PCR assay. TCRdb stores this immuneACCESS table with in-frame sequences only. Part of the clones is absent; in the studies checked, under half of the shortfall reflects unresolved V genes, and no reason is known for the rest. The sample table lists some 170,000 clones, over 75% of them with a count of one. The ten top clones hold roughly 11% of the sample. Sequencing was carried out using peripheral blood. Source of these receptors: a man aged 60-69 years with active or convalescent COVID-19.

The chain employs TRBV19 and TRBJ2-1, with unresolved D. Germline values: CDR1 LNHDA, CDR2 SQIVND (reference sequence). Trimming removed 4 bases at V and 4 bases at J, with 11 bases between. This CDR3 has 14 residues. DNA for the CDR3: TGTGCCAGTAGTACCCGGGTCAATTACAATGAGCAGTTCTTC. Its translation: CASSTRVNYNEQFF. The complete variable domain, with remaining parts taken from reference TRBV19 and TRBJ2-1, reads DGGITQSPKYLFRKEGQNVTLSCEQNLNHDAMYWYRQDPGQGLRLIYYSQIVNDFQKGDIAEGYSVSREKKESFPLTVTSAQKNPTAFYLCASSTRVNYNEQFFGPGTRLTVL.

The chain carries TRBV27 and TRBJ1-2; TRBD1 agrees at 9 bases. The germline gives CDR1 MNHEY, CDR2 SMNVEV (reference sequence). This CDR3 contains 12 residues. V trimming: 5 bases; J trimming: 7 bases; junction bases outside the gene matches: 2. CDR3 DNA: TGTGCCAGCAGTGACAGGGGGGGTGGCTACACCTTC. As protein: CASSDRGGGYTF.

The CDR3 spells CASSYLRASGEQETQYF. The CDR3 bases are TGTGCCAGCAGTTACCTGCGGGCTAGCGGGGAGCAAGAGACCCAGTACTTC. This chain connects TRBV6-2 or TRBV6-3 to TRBJ2-5, with 9 bases that match TRBD2. The V gene end was trimmed by 2 bases and the J gene end by 2 bases; junction bases not matched to a gene: 9. This CDR3 region has 17 residues. The germline V gene encodes CDR1 MNHEY and CDR2 SVGEGT.

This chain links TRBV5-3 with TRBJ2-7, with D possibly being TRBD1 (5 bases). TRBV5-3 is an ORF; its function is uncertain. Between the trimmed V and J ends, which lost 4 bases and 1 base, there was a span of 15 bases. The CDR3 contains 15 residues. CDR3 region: CARSPTVRTSYEQYF. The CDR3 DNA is TGTGCCAGAAGCCCGACCGTCAGGACATCCTACGAGCAGTACTTC.

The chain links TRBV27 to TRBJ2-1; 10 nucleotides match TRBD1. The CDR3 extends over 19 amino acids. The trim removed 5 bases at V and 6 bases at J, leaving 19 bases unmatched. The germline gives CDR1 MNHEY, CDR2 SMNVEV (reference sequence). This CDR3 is CASSTGTGAGTRFSNEQFF. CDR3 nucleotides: TGTGCCAGCAGTACCGGGACAGGGGCCGGGACTAGGTTCAGCAATGAGCAGTTCTTC.

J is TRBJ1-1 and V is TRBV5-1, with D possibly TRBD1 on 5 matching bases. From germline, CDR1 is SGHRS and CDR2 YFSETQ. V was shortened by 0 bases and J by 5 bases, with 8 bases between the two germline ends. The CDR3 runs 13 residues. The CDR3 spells CASSLAGQTEAFF. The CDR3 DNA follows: TGCGCCAGCAGCTTGGCAGGGCAAACTGAAGCTTTCTTT.

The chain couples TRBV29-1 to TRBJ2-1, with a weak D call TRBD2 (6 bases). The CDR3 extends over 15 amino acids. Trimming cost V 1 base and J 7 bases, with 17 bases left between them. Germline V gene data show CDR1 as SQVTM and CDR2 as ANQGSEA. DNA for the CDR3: TGCAGCGTTGAAGGGAGGGGCTCCCCCGAAAATGAGCAGTTCTTC. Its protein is CSVEGRGSPENEQFF.

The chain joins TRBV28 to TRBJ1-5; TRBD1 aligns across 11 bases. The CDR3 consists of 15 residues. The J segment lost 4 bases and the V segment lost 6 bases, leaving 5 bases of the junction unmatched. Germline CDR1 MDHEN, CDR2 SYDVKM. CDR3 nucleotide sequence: TGTGCCAGCAGCCCCGGGACAGGGGGAAATCAGCCCCAGCATTTT. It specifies CASSPGTGGNQPQHF. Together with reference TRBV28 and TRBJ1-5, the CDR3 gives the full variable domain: DVKVTQSSRYLVKRTGEKVFLECVQDMDHENMFWYRQDPGLGLRLIYFSYDVKMKEKGDIPEGYSVSREKKERFSLILESASTNQTSMYLCASSPGTGGNQPQHFGDGTRLSIL.

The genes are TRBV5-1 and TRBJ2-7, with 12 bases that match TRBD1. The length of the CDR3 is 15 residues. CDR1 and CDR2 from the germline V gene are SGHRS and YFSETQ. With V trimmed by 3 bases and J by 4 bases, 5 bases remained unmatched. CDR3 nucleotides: TGCGCCAGCAGCTCGGGACAGGGGGCAAAATACGAGCAGTACTTC. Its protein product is CASSSGQGAKYEQYF.

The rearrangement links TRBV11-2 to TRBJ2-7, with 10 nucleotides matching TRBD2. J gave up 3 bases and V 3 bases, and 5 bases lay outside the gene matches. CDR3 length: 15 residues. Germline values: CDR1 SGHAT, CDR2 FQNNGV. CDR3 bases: TGTGCCAGCAGCTTTCAGGTAGCGGGGGGCTACGAGCAGTACTTC. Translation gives CASSFQVAGGYEQYF.

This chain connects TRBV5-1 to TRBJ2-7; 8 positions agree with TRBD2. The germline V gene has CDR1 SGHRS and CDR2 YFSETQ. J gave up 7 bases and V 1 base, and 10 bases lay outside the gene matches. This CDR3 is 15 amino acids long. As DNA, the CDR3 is TGCGCCAGCAGCTTGACCGGGGGGGGCGCGGGAGAGCAGTACTTC. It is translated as CASSLTGGGAGEQYF.

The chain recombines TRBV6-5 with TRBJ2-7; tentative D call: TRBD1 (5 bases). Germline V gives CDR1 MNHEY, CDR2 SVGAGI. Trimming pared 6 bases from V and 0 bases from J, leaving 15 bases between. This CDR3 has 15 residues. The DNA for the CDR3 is TGTGCCAGCAGCCTCGACAGCTCTAGCTCCTACGAGCAGTACTTC. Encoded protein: CASSLDSSSSYEQYF.

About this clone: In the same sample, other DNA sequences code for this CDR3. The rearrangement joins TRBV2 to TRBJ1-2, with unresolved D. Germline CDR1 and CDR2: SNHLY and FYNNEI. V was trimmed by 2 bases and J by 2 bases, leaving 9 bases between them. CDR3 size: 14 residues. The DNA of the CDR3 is TGTGCCAGCAGTGAATCGGGAGGCAACTATGGCTACACCTTC. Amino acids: CASSESGGNYGYTF. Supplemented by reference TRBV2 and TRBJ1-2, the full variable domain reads EPEVTQTPSHQVTQMGQEVILRCVPISNHLYFYWYRQILGQKVEFLVSFYNNEISEKSEIFDDQFSVERPDGSNFTLKIRSTKLEDSAMYFCASSESGGNYGYTFGSGTRLTVV.

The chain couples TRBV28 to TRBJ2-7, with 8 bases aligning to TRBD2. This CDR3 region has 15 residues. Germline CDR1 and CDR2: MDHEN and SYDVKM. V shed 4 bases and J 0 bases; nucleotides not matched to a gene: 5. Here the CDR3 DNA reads TGTGCCAGCAGTTCCGGACTAGCAAGCTCCTACGAGCAGTACTTC. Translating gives CASSSGLASSYEQYF.

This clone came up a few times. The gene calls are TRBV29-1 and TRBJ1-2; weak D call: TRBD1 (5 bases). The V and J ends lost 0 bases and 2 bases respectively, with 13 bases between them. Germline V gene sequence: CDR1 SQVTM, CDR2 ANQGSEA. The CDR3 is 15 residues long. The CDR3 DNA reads TGCAGCGTTGAAGATCTTTCGGGGGGGAACTATGGCTACACCTTC. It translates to CSVEDLSGGNYGYTF.